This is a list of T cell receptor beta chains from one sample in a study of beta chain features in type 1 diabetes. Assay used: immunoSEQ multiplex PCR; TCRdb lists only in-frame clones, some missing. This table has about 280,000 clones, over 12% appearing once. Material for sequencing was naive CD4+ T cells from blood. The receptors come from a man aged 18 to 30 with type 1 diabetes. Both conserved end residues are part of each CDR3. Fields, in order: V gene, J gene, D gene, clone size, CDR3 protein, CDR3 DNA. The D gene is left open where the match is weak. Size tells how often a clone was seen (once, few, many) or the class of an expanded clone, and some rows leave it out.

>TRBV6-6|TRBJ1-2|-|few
CASSYSADYYGYTF
TGTGCCAGCAGTTACTCGGCGGATTACTATGGCTACACCTTC
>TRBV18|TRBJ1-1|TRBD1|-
CASSGTANTEAFF
TGTGCCAGCTCCGGGACAGCGAACACTGAAGCTTTCTTT
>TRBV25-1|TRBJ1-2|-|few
CASSAFREDPYGYTF
TGTGCCAGCAGTGCCTTCAGGGAGGATCCCTATGGCTACACCTTC
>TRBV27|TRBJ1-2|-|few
CASSTGNYGYTF
TGTGCCAGCAGTACCGGGAACTATGGCTACACCTTC
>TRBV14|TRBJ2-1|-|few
CASSQVRSSAYNEQFF
TGTGCCAGCAGCCAAGTTCGGTCTAGCGCCTACAATGAGCAGTTCTTC
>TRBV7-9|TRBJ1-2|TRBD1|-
CASSPTGTYGYTF
TGTGCCAGCAGCCCGACAGGGACCTATGGCTACACCTTC
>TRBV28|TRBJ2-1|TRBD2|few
CASSPPPGLAEQFF
TGTGCCAGCAGTCCTCCTCCGGGACTAGCGGAGCAGTTCTTC
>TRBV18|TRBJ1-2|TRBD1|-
CASSPGQGGNYGYTF
TGTGCCAGCTCACCAGGACAGGGTGGTAACTATGGCTACACCTTC
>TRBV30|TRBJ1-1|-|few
CAWSSSGHFNLVAPKAFF
TGTGCCTGGAGCAGCTCGGGACATTTCAACCTAGTGGCCCCAAAAGCTTTCTTT
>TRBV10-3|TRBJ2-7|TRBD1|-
CAVGRFTQGAHEQYF
TGTGCCGTCGGCCGATTTACTCAGGGGGCCCACGAGCAGTACTTC
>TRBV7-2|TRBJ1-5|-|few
CASSGRGKGQPQHF
TGTGCCAGCAGCGGGAGAGGCAAGGGTCAGCCCCAGCATTTT
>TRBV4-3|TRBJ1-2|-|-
CASSQWQGDGYTF
TGCGCCAGCAGCCAATGGCAGGGTGATGGCTACACCTTC
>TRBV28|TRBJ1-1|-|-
CASRGTMNTEAFF
TGTGCCAGCAGAGGGACTATGAACACTGAAGCTTTCTTT
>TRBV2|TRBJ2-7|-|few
CASRASHEQYF
TGTGCCAGCAGGGCTAGCCACGAGCAGTACTTC
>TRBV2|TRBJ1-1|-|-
CASSEAGVTEAFF
TGTGCCAGCAGTGAGGCAGGGGTCACTGAAGCTTTCTTT
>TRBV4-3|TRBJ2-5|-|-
CASSQVQGGRETQYF
TGCGCCAGCAGCCAAGTACAGGGCGGTCGAGAGACCCAGTACTTC
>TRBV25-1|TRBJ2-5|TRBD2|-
CASSELAGGPQETQYF
TGTGCCAGCAGTGAACTAGCGGGCGGTCCGCAAGAGACCCAGTACTTC
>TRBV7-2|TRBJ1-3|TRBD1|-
CASSPTRTGYGNTIYF
TGTGCCAGCAGCCCGACCCGGACAGGGTATGGAAACACCATATATTTT
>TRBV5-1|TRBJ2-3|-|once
CASSPHRPLADTQYF
TGCGCCAGCAGCCCCCACAGGCCTTTGGCAGATACGCAGTATTTT
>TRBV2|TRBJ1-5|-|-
CASRGQQAQPQHF
TGTGCCAGCAGGGGACAACAGGCTCAGCCCCAGCATTTT
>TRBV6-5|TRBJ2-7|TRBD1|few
CASSGQGPYEQYF
TGTGCCAGCAGTGGACAGGGTCCCTACGAGCAGTACTTC
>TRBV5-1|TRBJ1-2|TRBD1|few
CASRSGGQGARYGYTF
TGCGCCAGCAGGAGCGGCGGACAGGGGGCTAGGTATGGCTACACCTTC
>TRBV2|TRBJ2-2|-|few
CASSRVFPGELFF
TGTGCCAGCAGCAGGGTATTCCCCGGGGAGCTGTTTTTT
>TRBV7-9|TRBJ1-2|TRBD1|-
CASREGGQANYGYTF
TGTGCCAGCAGAGAGGGGGGACAGGCTAACTATGGCTACACCTTC
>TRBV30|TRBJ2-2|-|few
CAWSGLGSTGELFF
TGTGCCTGGAGTGGACTAGGGTCCACCGGGGAGCTGTTTTTT
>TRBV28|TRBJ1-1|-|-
CASQAVNTEAFF
TGTGCCAGCCAGGCAGTTAACACTGAAGCTTTCTTT
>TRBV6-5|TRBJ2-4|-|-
CASSYAGFGKNIQYF
TGTGCCAGCAGTTACGCAGGCTTTGGCAAAAACATTCAGTACTTC
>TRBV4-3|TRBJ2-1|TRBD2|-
CASSQDSREGDEQFF
TGCGCCAGCAGCCAAGATAGCAGGGAGGGTGATGAGCAGTTCTTC
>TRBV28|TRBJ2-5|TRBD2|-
CASSPQTSGRGETQYF
TGTGCCAGCAGTCCGCAGACTAGCGGGAGAGGAGAGACCCAGTACTTC
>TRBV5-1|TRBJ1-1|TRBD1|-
CASSWGQGNTEAFF
TGCGCCAGCAGCTGGGGACAGGGCAACACTGAAGCTTTCTTT
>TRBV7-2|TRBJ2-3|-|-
CASSRFQALGSIIKDTQYF
TGTGCCAGCAGCCGATTCCAGGCTCTGGGGAGCATAATCAAAGATACGCAGTATTTT
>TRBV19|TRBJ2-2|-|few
CASVLAGELFF
TGTGCCAGCGTACTCGCCGGGGAGCTGTTTTTT
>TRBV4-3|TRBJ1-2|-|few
CASSQEPNLSRGYTF
TGCGCCAGCAGCCAAGAACCCAACTTGTCCCGGGGCTACACCTTC
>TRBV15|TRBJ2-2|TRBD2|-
CATSKGRDTGELFF
TGTGCCACCAGCAAAGGGAGGGACACCGGGGAGCTGTTTTTT
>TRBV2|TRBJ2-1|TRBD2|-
CASSEEGGLASYNEQFF
TGTGCCAGCAGTGAAGAGGGTGGACTAGCGAGCTACAATGAGCAGTTCTTC
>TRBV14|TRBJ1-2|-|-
CASSQVGRHGYTF
TGTGCCAGCAGCCAAGTTGGCAGGCATGGCTACACCTTC
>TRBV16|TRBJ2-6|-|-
CASSQTGYAGANVLTF
TGTGCCAGCAGCCAAACAGGGTATGCTGGGGCCAACGTCCTGACTTTC
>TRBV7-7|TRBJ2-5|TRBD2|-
CASSILAGDGAQYF
TGTGCCAGCAGCATTTTAGCGGGGGACGGAGCCCAGTACTTC
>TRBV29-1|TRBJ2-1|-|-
CSVRSLLSYNEQFF
TGCAGCGTTCGTAGCCTACTCTCCTACAATGAGCAGTTCTTC
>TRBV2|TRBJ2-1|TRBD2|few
CASSVTSGTYNEQFF
TGTGCCAGCAGTGTTACTAGCGGGACCTACAATGAGCAGTTCTTC
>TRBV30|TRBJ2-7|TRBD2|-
CAWSGLALHEQYF
TGTGCCTGGTCGGGACTAGCGCTCCACGAGCAGTACTTC
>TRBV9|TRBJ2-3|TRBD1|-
CASSVEGQGATDTQYF
TGTGCCAGCAGCGTAGAGGGACAGGGGGCCACAGATACGCAGTATTTT
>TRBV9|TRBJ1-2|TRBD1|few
CASSVSGQGGYGYTF
TGTGCCAGCAGCGTTTCGGGACAGGGCGGCTATGGCTACACCTTC
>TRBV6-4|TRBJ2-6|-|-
CASSVNQGLRLAGANVLTF
TGTGCCAGCAGTGTTAATCAGGGCCTAAGACTCGCTGGGGCCAACGTCCTGACTTTC
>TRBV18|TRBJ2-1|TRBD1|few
CASSRGTGTGFTSSYNEQFF
TGTGCCAGCTCACGGGGGACTGGGACAGGGTTCACTAGCTCCTACAATGAGCAGTTCTTC
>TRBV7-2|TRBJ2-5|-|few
CASSIAVSGTQYF
TGTGCCAGCAGCATTGCCGTCAGTGGGACCCAGTACTTC
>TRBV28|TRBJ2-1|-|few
CASSLRTWYQNEQFF
TGTGCCAGCAGTTTAAGGACTTGGTATCAGAATGAGCAGTTCTTC
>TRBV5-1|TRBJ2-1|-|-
CASSLDAGNRDEQFF
TGCGCCAGCAGCTTGGATGCGGGGAACCGCGATGAGCAGTTCTTC
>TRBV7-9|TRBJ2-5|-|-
CITRRPGQETQYF
TGTATCACACGTCGTCCGGGCCAAGAGACCCAGTACTTC
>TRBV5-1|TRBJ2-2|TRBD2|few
CASGLAGTPNTGELFF
TGCGCCAGCGGCTTAGCGGGGACCCCGAACACCGGGGAGCTGTTTTTT
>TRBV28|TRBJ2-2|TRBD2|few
CASRKNRGGDGELFF
TGTGCCAGCAGAAAGAATCGGGGGGGCGACGGGGAGCTGTTTTTT
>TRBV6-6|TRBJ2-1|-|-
CASSLQTSYNEQFF
TGTGCCAGCAGCCTACAAACTAGCTACAATGAGCAGTTCTTC
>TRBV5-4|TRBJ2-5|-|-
CASSATGLETQYF
TGTGCCAGCAGCGCCACAGGCCTGGAGACCCAGTACTTC